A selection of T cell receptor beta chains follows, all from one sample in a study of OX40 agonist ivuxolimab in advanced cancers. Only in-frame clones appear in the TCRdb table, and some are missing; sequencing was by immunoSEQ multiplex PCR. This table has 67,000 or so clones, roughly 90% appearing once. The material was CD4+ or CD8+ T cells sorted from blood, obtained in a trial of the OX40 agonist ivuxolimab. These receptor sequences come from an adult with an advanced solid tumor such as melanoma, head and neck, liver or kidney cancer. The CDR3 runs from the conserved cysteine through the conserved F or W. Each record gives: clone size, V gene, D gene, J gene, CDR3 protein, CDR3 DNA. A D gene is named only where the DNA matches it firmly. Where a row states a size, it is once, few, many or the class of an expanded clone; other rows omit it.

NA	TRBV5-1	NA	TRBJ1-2	CASSLENGANYGYTF	TGCGCCAGCAGCTTGGAAAACGGAGCTAACTATGGCTACACCTTC
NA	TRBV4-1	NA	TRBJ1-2	CASSQLGPGTTFNYGYTF	TGCGCCAGCAGCCAACTGGGCCCGGGAACTACCTTCAACTATGGCTACACCTTC
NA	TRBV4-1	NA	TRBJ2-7	CASSQEPPGAYEQYF	TGCGCCAGCAGCCAAGAACCCCCGGGCGCGTACGAGCAGTACTTC
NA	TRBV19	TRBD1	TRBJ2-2	CASRTGGTGELFF	TGTGCCAGCCGGACAGGGGGAACCGGGGAGCTGTTTTTT
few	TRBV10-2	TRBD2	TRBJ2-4	CASTAAGGSFIQYF	TGCGCCAGCACCGCGGCGGGAGGGAGTTTTATTCAGTACTTC
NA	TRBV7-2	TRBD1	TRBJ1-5	CASSRYRGSNQPQHF	TGTGCCAGCAGCCGCTACAGGGGGAGCAATCAGCCCCAGCATTTT
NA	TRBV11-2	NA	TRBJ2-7	CASSPQRDTSYEQYF	TGTGCCAGCAGCCCCCAACGGGACACCTCCTACGAGCAGTACTTC
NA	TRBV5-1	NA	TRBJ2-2	CASSFSAKGNTGELFF	TGCGCCAGCAGCTTTTCGGCGAAGGGGAACACCGGGGAGCTGTTTTTT
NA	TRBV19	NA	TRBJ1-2	CASSIGQGINYGYTF	TGTGCCAGTAGTATAGGGCAGGGTATTAACTATGGCTACACCTTC
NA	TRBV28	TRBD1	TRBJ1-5	CASRDRVERQPQHF	TGTGCCAGCAGGGACAGGGTGGAGCGTCAGCCCCAGCATTTT
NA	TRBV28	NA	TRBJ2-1	CASSLWTRGDEQFF	TGTGCCAGCAGTTTATGGACTAGGGGGGATGAGCAGTTCTTC
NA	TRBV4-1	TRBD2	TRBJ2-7	CASSQVAGGISYEQYF	TGCGCCAGCAGCCAAGTAGCGGGGGGGATCTCCTACGAGCAGTACTTC
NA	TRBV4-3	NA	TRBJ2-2	CASSQEEGTGELFF	TGCGCCAGCAGCCAAGAGGAAGGCACCGGGGAGCTGTTTTTT
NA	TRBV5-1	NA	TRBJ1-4	CASSDGHLGEKLFF	TGCGCCAGCAGCGACGGTCATTTGGGGGAAAAACTGTTTTTT
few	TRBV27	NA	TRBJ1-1	CASPTPAGEMNTEAFF	TGTGCCAGCCCTACCCCGGCAGGGGAGATGAACACTGAAGCTTTCTTT
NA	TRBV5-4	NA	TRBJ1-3	CASSRYQGSGNTIYF	TGTGCCAGCAGCAGATATCAGGGCTCTGGAAACACCATATATTTT
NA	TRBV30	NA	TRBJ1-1	CAWRGLGNTEAFF	TGTGCCTGGAGGGGACTCGGGAACACTGAAGCTTTCTTT
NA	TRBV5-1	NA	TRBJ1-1	CASSLDQFEAFF	TGCGCCAGCAGCTTGGATCAGTTTGAAGCTTTCTTT
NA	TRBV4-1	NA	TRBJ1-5	CASSPGRNLRGGNQPQHF	TGCGCCAGCAGCCCCGGACGGAACCTTCGGGGGGGCAATCAGCCCCAGCATTTT
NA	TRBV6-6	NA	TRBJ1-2	CASSSGTPYGYTF	TGTGCCAGCAGCTCCGGGACACCCTATGGCTACACCTTC
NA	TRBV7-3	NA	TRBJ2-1	CASSLVGSTGNEQFF	TGTGCCAGCAGCTTAGTCGGGTCAACCGGGAATGAGCAGTTCTTC
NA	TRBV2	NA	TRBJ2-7	CASGGGALFYEQYF	TGTGCCAGCGGTGGTGGGGCCCTTTTCTACGAGCAGTACTTC
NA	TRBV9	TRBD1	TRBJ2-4	CASSGGQGLVAKNIQYF	TGTGCCAGCAGCGGGGGACAGGGTTTAGTGGCCAAAAACATTCAGTACTTC
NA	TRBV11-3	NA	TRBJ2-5	CASSHRPDGETQYF	TGTGCCAGCAGCCATCGGCCGGACGGGGAGACCCAGTACTTC
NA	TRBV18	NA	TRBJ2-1	CASSPYQDPAYNEQFF	TGTGCCAGCTCACCATACCAGGACCCGGCCTACAATGAGCAGTTCTTC
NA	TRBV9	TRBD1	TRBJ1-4	CASSALQGNGEKLFF	TGTGCCAGCAGCGCTCTACAGGGGAACGGTGAAAAACTGTTTTTT
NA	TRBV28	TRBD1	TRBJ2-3	CASSTPGQGVTDTQYF	TGTGCCAGCAGTACACCGGGACAGGGAGTCACAGATACGCAGTATTTT